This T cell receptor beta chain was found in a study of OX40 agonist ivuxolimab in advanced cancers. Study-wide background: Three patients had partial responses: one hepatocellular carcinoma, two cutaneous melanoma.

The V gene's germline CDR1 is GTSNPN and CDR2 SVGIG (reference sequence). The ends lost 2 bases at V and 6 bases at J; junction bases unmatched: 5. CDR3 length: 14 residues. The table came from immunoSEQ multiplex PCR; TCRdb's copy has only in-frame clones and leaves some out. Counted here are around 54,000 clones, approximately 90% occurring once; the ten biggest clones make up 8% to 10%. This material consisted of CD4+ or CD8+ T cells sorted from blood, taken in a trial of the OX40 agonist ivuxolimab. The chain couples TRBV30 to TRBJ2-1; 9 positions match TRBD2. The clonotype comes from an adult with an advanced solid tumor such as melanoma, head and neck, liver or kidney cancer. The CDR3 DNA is TGTGCCTGGAGTAGCGGGACTAGCCCCAATGAGCAGTTCTTC. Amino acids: CAWSSGTSPNEQFF.